This T cell receptor (beta chain) was recovered during a study of cytomegalovirus exposure and HLA in healthy donors. Researchers ran the PCR with 60 Vbeta and 13 Jbeta primers. Here immunoSEQ multiplex PCR was the method, and the copy in TCRdb shows in-frame clones only, minus some. The sample yields fewer than 250,000 clones, more than 60% seen once. V lost 1 base to trimming and J lost 6 bases, with 9 bases between them. In germline, CDR1 is SGHAT, CDR2 FQNNGV. The CDR3 loop spans 14 amino acids. The sequence derives from a woman in her twenties or thirties in good health and CMV-seropositive. V gene TRBV11-2 combines with J gene TRBJ2-2; no clear D. Sequencing input: PBMCs. The CDR3 coding sequence is TGTGCCAGCAGCTTAGGAGTCAGGTCCGGGGAGCTGTTTTTT. Protein: CASSLGVRSGELFF. Full variable domain (rest looked up from reference TRBV11-2 and TRBJ2-2): EAGVAQSPRYKIIEKRQSVAFWCNPISGHATLYWYQQILGQGPKLLIQFQNNGVVDDSQLPKDRFSAERLKGVDSTLKIQPAKLEDSAVYLCASSLGVRSGELFFGEGSRLTVL.